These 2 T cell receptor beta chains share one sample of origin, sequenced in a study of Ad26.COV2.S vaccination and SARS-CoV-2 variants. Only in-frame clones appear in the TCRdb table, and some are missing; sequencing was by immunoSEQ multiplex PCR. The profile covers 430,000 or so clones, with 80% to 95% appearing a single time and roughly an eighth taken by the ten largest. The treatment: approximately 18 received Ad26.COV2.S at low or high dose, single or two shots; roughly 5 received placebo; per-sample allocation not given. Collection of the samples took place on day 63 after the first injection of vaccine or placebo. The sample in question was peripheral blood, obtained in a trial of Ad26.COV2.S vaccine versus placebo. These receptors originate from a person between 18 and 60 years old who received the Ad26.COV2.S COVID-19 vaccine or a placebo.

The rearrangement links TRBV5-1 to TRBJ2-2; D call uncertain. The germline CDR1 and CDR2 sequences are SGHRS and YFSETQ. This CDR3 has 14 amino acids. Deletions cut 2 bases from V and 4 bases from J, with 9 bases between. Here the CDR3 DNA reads TGCGCCAGCAGCTTAATAGGTGCCACCGGGGAGCTGTTTTTT. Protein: CASSLIGATGELFF.

CDR3 sequence reads: CASSFPGESYGYTF. DNA for the CDR3: TGTGCCAGCAGTTTCCCAGGGGAGAGTTATGGCTACACCTTC. V and J are TRBV28 and TRBJ1-2; tentative D call: TRBD1 (6 bases). From germline, CDR1 is MDHEN and CDR2 SYDVKM. Trimming left V 3 bases short and J 5 bases short, with 13 bases between. The CDR3 is 14 residues long.